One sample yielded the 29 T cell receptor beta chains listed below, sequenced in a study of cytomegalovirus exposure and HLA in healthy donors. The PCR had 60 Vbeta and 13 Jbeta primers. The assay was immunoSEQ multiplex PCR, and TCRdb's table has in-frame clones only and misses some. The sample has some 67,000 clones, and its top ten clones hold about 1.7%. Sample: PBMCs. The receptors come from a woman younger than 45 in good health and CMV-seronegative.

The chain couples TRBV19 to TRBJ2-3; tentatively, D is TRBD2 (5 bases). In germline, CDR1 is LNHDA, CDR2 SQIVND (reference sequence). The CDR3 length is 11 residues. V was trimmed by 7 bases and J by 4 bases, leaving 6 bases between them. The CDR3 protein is CASNGADTQYF. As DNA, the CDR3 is TGTGCCAGTAACGGGGCAGATACGCAGTATTTT.

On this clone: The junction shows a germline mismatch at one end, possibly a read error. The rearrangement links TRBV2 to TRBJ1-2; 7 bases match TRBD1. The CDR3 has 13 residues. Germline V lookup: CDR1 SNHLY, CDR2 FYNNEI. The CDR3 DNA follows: TGTGCCAGCACTGAAAGGGGGCCCTATGGCTACACCTTC. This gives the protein CASTERGPYGYTF. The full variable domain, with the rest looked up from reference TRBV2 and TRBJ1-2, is EPEVTQTPSHQVTQMGQEVILRCVPISNHLYFYWYRQILGQKVEFLVSFYNNEISEKSEIFDDQFSVERPDGSNFTLKIRSTKLEDSAMYFCASTERGPYGYTFGSGTRLTVV.

CDR3 sequence (DNA): TGTGCCAGCAGCGTAGGCGCACAGGGGGATAGAAGTTATGGCTACACCTTC. Its translation: CASSVGAQGDRSYGYTF. The V and J genes are TRBV9 and TRBJ1-2, with 8 positions matching TRBD1. Per the germline V gene, CDR1 is SGDLS and CDR2 is YYNGEE. V gave up 0 bases and J gave up 5 bases; unmatched junction bases: 12. The CDR3 covers 17 residues. The full variable domain, with the rest looked up from reference TRBV9 and TRBJ1-2, is DSGVTQTPKHLITATGQRVTLRCSPRSGDLSVYWYQQSLDQGLQFLIQYYNGEERAKGNILERFSAQQFPDLHSELNLSSLELGDSALYFCASSVGAQGDRSYGYTFGSGTRLTVV.

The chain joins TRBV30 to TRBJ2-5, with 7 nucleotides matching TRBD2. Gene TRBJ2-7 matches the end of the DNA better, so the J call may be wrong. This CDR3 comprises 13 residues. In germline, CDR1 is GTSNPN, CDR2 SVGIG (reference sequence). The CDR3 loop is CAWTRSGAGEQYF. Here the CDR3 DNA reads TGTGCCTGGACCCGGAGCGGGGCCGGCGAGCAGTACTTC.

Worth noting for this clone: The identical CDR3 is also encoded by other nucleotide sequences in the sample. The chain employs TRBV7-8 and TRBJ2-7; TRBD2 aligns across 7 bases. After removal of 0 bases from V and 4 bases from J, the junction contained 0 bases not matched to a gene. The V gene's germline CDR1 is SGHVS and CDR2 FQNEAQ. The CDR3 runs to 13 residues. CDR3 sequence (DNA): TGTGCCAGCAGCTTAGCGGGAGGGTACGAGCAGTACTTC. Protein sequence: CASSLAGGYEQYF. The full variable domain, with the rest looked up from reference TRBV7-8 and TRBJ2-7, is GAGVSQSPRYKVAKRGQDVALRCDPISGHVSLFWYQQALGQGPEFLTYFQNEAQLDKSGLPSDRFFAERPEGSVSTLKIQRTQQEDSAVYLCASSLAGGYEQYFGPGTRLTVT.

CDR3 loop: CASSSGGGVPAGANVLTF. In DNA, the CDR3 is TGCGCCAGCAGCTCGGGGGGAGGGGTACCGGCTGGGGCCAACGTCCTGACTTTC. This chain uses TRBV5-1 with TRBJ2-6, with 7 bases aligning to TRBD2. V trimming: 3 bases; J trimming: 2 bases; junction bases outside the gene matches: 11. This CDR3 contains 18 residues. The germline CDR1 and CDR2 sequences are SGHRS and YFSETQ. Complete variable domain (other parts from reference TRBV5-1 and TRBJ2-6): KAGVTQTPRYLIKTRGQQVTLSCSPISGHRSVSWYQQTPGQGLQFLFEYFSETQRNKGNFPGRFSGRQFSNSRSEMNVSTLELGDSALYLCASSSGGGVPAGANVLTFGAGSRLTVL.

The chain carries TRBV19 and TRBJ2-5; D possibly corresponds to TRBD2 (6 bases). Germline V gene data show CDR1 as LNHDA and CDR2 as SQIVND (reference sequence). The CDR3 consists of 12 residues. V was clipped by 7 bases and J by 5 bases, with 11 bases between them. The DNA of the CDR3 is TGTGCCAGTATAGGACGGGAGGAGACCCAGTACTTC. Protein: CASIGREETQYF.

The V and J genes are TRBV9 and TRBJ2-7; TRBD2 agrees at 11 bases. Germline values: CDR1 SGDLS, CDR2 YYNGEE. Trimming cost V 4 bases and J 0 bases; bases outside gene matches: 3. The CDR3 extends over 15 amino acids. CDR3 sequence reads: CASSLGTSGSYEQYF. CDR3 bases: TGTGCCAGCAGCTTAGGGACTAGCGGCTCCTACGAGCAGTACTTC.

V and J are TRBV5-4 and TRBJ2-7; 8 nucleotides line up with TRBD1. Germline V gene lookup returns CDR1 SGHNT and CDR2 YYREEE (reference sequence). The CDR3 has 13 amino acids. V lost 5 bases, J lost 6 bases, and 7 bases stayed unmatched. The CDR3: CASRVGTGGEQYF. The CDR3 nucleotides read TGTGCCAGCAGGGTAGGGACAGGAGGCGAGCAGTACTTC.

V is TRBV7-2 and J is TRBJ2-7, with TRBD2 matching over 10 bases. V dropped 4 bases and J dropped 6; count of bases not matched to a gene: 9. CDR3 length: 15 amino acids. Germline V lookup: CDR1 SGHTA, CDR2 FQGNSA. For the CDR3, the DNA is TGTGCCAGCAGCTGGAGCGGGAGGGGACTAGTCGAGCAGTACTTC. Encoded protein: CASSWSGRGLVEQYF.

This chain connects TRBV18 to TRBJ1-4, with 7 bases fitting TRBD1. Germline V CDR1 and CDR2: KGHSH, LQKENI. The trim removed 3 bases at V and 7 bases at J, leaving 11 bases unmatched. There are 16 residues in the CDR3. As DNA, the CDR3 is TGTGCCAGCTCACCCGATCGACAGGGAAAGGGTGAAAAACTGTTTTTT. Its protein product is CASSPDRQGKGEKLFF.

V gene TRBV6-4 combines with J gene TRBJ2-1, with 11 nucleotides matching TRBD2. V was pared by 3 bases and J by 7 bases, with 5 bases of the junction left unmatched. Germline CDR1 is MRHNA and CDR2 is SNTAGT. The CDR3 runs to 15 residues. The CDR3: CASSELAGGSNEQFF. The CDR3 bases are TGTGCCAGCAGTGAGCTAGCGGGAGGTTCTAATGAGCAGTTCTTC.

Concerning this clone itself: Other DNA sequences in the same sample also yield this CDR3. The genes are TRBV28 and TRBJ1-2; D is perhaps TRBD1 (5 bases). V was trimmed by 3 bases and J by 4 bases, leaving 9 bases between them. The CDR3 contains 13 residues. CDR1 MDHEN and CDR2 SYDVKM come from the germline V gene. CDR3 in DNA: TGTGCCAGCAGTTTTAGGGGAGGCTATGGCTACACCTTC. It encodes CASSFRGGYGYTF.

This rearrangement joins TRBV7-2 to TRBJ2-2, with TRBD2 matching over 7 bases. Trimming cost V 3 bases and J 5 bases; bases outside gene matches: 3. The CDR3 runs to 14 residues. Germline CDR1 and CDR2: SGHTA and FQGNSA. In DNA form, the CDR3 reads TGTGCCAGCAGCTTTTTACTAGCGACCGGGGAGCTGTTTTTT. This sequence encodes CASSFLLATGELFF. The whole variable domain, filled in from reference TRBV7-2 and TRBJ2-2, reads GAGVSQSPSNKVTEKGKDVELRCDPISGHTALYWYRQSLGQGLEFLIYFQGNSAPDKSGLPSDRFSAERTGGSVSTLTIQRTQQEDSAVYLCASSFLLATGELFFGEGSRLTVL.

For the CDR3, the DNA is TGTGCCACCAGCAAACTCCGGGGACTAGCAGCCCAAGAGACCCAGTACTTC. This encodes CATSKLRGLAAQETQYF. The rearrangement joins TRBV15 to TRBJ2-5; 9 bases are a match to TRBD2. V shed 4 bases and J 1 base; nucleotides not matched to a gene: 10. This CDR3 is 17 amino acids long. The V gene's germline CDR1 is LNHNV and CDR2 YYDKDF (reference sequence).

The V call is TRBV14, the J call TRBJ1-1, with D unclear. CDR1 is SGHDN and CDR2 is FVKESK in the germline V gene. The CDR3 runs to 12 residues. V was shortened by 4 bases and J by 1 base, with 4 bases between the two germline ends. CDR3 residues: CASSRRNTEAFF. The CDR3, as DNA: TGTGCCAGCAGCCGTAGGAACACTGAAGCTTTCTTT.

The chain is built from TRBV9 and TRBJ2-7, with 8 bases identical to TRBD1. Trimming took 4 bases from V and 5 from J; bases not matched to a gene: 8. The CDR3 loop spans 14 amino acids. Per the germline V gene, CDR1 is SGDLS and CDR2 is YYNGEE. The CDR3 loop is CASSRRTGFDEQYF. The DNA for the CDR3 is TGTGCCAGCAGCAGGAGGACAGGGTTTGACGAGCAGTACTTC.

The CDR3 DNA follows: TGTGCCTGGAGTGTACGGGGATATAGCAATCAGCCCCAGCATTTT. This translates into CAWSVRGYSNQPQHF. V and J are TRBV30 and TRBJ1-5; D call uncertain. Trimming removed 0 bases at V and 0 bases at J, with 9 bases between. Germline V CDR1 and CDR2: GTSNPN, SVGIG (reference sequence). This CDR3 spans 15 amino acids.

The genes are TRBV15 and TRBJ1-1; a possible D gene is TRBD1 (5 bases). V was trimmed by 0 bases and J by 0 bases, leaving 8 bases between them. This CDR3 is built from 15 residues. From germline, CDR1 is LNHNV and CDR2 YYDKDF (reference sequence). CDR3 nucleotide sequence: TGTGCCACCAGCAGAGATGGGGGGTTGAACACTGAAGCTTTCTTT. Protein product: CATSRDGGLNTEAFF.

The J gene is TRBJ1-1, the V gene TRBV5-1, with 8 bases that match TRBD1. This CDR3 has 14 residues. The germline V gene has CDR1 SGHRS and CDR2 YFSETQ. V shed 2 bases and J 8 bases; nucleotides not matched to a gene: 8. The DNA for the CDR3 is TGCGCCAGCAGCTTCTCAGGGGGCATCGGCGAAGCTTTCTTT. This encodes CASSFSGGIGEAFF.

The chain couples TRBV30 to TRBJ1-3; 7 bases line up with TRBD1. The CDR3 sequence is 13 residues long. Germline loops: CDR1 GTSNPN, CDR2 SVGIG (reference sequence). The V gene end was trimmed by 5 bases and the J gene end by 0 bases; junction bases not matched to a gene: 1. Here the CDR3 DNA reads TGTGCCTGGGGGACAGCCTCTGGAAACACCATATATTTT. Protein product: CAWGTASGNTIYF.

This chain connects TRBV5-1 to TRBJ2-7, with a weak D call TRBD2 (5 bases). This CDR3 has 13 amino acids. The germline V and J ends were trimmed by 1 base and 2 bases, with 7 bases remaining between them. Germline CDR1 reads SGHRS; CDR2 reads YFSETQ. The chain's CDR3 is CASSLRDAYEQYF. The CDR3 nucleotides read TGCGCCAGCAGCTTGCGGGATGCCTACGAGCAGTACTTC.

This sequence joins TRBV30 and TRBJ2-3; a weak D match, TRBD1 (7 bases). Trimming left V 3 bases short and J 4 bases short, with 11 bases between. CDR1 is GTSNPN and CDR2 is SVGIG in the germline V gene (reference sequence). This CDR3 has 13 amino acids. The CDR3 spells CAWSQGGPDTQYF. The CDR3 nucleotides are TGTGCCTGGAGCCAGGGGGGCCCAGATACGCAGTATTTT.

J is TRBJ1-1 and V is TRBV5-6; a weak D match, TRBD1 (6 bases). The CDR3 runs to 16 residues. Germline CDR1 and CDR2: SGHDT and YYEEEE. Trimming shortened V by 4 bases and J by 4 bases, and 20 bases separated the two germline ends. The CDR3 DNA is TGTGCCAGCAGCCTAAATTTAGGGGGTTTGAGCACTGAAGCTTTCTTT. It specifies CASSLNLGGLSTEAFF.

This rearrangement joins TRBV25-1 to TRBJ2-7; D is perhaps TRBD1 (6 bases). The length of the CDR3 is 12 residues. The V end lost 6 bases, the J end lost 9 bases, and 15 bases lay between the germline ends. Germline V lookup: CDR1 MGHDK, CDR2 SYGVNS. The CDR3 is CASSLRGSGQYF. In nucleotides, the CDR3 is TGTGCCAGCAGCCTCAGGGGCTCCGGGCAGTACTTC.

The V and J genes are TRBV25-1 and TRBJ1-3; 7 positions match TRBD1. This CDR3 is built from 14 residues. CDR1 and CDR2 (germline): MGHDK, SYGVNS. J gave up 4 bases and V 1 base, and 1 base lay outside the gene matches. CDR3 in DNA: TGTGCCAGCAGTGAATGGGACAGCGGAAACACCATATATTTT. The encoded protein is CASSEWDSGNTIYF.

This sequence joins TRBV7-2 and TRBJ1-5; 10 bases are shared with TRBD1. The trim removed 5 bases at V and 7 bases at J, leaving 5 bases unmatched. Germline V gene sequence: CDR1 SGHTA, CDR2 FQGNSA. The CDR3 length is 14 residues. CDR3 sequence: CASSPGQGRQPQHF. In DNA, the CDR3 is TGTGCCAGCAGCCCGGGACAGGGGAGACAGCCCCAGCATTTT.

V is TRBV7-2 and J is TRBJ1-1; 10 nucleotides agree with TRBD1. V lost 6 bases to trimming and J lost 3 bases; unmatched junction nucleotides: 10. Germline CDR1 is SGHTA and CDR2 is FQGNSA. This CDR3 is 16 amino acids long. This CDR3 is CASSPTGGAGDTEAFF. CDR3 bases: TGTGCCAGCAGTCCGACAGGGGGCGCGGGGGACACTGAAGCTTTCTTT.

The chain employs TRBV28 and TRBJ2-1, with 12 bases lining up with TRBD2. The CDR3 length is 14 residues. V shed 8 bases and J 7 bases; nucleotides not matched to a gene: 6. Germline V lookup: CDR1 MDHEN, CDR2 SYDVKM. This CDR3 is CASQTSGSRNEQFF. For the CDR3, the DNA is TGTGCCAGCCAGACTAGCGGGAGTAGGAATGAGCAGTTCTTC.